The sample holds a few counts of the clone carrying this TCR beta chain. Its target is not known. Sequenced by immunoSEQ multiplex PCR; TCRdb stores in-frame clones only, minus some. The sample yields under 250,000 clones, around nine tenths seen once. The data are from a study of cytomegalovirus exposure and HLA in healthy donors. As for the study in general: The roughly 670 first-cohort repertoires shared a platform with the 130 or so validation repertoires, as reported in a later analysis. Study-level results: First-cohort TCR clusters tended to co-occur in the roughly 120 validation repertoires, a later analysis found. Specificity of three CMV-associated chains for CMV antigens was verified in vitro.

V dropped 2 bases and J dropped 6 bases, with 14 bases sitting between them. Germline values: CDR1 SGHRS, CDR2 YFSETQ. The CDR3 length is 14 residues. This TCR was recovered from a man aged 18 to 30 in good health and CMV-seronegative. J is TRBJ1-1 and V is TRBV5-1, with D possibly being TRBD1 (6 bases). Sequenced input: PBMCs. The CDR3 region has the DNA TGCGCCAGCAGCTTACAGGGTCATGAGGCTGAAGCTTTCTTT. Its translation is CASSLQGHEAEAFF. Using reference TRBV5-1 and TRBJ1-1 for the parts outside the CDR3, the full variable domain is KAGVTQTPRYLIKTRGQQVTLSCSPISGHRSVSWYQQTPGQGLQFLFEYFSETQRNKGNFPGRFSGRQFSNSRSEMNVSTLELGDSALYLCASSLQGHEAEAFFGQGTRLTVV.